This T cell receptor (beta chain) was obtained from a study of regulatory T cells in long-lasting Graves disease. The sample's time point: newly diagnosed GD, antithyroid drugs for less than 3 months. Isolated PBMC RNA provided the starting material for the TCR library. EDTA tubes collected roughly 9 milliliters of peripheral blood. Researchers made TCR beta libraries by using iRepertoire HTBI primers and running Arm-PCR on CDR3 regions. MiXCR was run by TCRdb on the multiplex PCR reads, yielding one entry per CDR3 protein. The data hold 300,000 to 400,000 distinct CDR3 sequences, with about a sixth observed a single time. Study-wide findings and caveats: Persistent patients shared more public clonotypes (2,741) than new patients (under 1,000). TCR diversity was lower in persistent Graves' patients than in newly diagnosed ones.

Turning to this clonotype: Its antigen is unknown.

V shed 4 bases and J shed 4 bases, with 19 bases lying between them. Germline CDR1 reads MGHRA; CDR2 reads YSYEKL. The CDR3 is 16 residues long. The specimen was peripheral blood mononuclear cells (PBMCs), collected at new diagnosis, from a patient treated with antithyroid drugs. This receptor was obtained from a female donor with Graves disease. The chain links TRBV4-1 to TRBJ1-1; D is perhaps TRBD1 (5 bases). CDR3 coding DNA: TGCGCCAGCAGCCTCCCCCGGGGCCAGGGTGGCACTGAAGCTTTCTTT. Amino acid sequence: CASSLPRGQGGTEAFF.